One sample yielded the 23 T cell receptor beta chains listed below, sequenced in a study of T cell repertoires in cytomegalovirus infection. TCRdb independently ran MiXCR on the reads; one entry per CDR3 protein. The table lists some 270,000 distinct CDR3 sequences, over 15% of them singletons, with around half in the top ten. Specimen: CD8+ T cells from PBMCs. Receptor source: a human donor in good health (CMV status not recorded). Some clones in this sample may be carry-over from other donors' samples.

Here the CDR3 DNA reads TGTGCCAGCAGCCCGGAGGCAGGACCCTTTAACTATGGCTACACCTTC. It yields the protein CASSPEAGPFNYGYTF. The rearrangement joins TRBV11-2 to TRBJ1-2; D ambiguous. Germline-derived CDR1 and CDR2 are SGHAT and FQNNGV. V lost 5 bases, J lost 1 base, and 17 bases lay in between. The CDR3 totals 16 residues.

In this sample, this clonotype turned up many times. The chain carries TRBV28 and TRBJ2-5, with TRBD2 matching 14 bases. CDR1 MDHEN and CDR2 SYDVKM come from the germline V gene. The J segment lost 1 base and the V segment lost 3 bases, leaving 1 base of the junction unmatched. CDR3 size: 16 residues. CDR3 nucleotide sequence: TGTGCCAGCAGTTTCGGACTAGCGGGGGGCCAAGAGACCCAGTACTTC. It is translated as CASSFGLAGGQETQYF.

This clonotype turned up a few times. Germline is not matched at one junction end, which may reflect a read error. This CDR3 reads CASSFYAGSYEQYF. The CDR3 DNA follows: TGTGCCAGCAGCTTCTATGCAGGGTCCTACGAGCAGTACTTC. The V call is TRBV5-3, the J call TRBJ2-7; possible D gene TRBD1, 5 bases. TRBV5-3 is noted as an ORF with a role that remains uncertain. CDR3 length: 14 amino acids.

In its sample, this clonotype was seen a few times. Here the CDR3 reads CASSLSGGASALNEQFF. CDR3 DNA sequence: TGCGCCAGCAGCTTGTCAGGGGGGGCGAGCGCGCTAAATGAGCAGTTCTTC. This rearrangement joins TRBV5-1 to TRBJ2-1; D might be TRBD1 or TRBD2, each matching 7 bases. The CDR3 covers 17 residues. Trimming stripped 1 base from V and 7 bases from J, with 21 bases between. From germline, CDR1 is SGHRS and CDR2 YFSETQ. The full variable domain, its missing parts supplied by reference TRBV5-1 and TRBJ2-1, is KAGVTQTPRYLIKTRGQQVTLSCSPISGHRSVSWYQQTPGQGLQFLFEYFSETQRNKGNFPGRFSGRQFSNSRSEMNVSTLELGDSALYLCASSLSGGASALNEQFFGPGTRLTVL.

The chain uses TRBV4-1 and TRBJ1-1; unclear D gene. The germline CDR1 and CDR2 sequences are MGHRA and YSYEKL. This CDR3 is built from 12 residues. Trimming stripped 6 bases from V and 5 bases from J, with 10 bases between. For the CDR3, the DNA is TGCGCCAGCAGTGTCCCGAATACTGAAGCTTTCTTT. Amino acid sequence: CASSVPNTEAFF.

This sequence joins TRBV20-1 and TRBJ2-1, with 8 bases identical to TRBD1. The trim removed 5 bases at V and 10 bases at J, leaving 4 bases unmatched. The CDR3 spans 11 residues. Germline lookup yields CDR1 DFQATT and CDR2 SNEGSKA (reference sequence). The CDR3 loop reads CSAPRTGEQFF. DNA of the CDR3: TGCAGTGCTCCGCGGACAGGGGAGCAGTTCTTC.

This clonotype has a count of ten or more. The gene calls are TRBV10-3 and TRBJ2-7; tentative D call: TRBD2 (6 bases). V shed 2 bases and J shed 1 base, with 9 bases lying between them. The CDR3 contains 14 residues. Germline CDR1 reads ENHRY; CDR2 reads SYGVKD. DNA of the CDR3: TGTGCCATCAGTGAGCCGGGACTTTCCTACGAGCAGTACTTC. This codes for CAISEPGLSYEQYF.

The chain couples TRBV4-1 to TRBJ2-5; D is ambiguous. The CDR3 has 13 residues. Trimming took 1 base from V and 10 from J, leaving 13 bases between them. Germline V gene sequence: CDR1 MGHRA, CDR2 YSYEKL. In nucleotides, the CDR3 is TGCGCCAGCAGCCAAGTTTTGGCCTCTAACCAGTACTTC. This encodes CASSQVLASNQYF.

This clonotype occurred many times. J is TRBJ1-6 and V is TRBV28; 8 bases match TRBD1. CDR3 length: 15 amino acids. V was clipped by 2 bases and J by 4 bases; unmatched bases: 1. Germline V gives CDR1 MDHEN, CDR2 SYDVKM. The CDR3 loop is CASSLQGAYNSPLHF. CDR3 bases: TGTGCCAGCAGTTTACAGGGGGCGTATAATTCACCCCTCCACTTT.

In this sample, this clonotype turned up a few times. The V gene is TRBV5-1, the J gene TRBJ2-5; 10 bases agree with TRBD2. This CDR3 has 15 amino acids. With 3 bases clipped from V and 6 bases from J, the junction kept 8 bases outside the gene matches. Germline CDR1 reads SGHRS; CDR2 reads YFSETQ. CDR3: CASSSGTSDLKTQYF. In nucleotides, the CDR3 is TGCGCCAGCAGCTCCGGGACTAGCGATTTAAAGACCCAGTACTTC.

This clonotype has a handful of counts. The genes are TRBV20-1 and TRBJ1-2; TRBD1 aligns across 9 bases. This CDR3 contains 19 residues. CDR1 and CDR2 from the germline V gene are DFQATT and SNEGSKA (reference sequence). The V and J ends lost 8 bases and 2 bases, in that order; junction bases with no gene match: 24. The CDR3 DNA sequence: TGCAGTCAACGCTACTCGGGACAGGGAGATCTATCACTAAACTATGGCTACACCTTC. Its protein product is CSQRYSGQGDLSLNYGYTF.

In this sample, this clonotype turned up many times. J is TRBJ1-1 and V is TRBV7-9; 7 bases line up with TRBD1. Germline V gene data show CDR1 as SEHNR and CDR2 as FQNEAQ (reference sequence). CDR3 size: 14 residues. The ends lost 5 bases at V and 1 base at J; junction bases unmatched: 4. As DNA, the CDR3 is TGTGCCAGCAGCCCCGGACAGGCGAACACTGAAGCTTTCTTT. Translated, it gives CASSPGQANTEAFF.

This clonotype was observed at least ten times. CDR3 coding DNA: TGTGCCAGCAGTTATCCGGGAGGGGCAGTGACCCAGTACTTC. Translated: CASSYPGGAVTQYF. The V and J genes are TRBV6-6 and TRBJ2-5; 8 positions match TRBD2. Trimming took 3 bases from V and 7 from J; bases not matched to a gene: 7. The germline V gene encodes CDR1 MNHNY and CDR2 SVGAGI (reference sequence). The CDR3 contains 14 residues.

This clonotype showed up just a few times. In DNA, the CDR3 is TGTGCCAGCAGTACCGGACCTTGGGGCTCCTATAATTCACCCCTCCACTTT. Protein: CASSTGPWGSYNSPLHF. The chain is built from TRBV6-2 or TRBV6-3 and TRBJ1-6; D uncertain. The CDR3 sequence is 17 residues long. Germline V CDR1 and CDR2: MNHEY, SVGEGT. Trimming removed 5 bases from V and 0 bases from J, with 14 bases in between.

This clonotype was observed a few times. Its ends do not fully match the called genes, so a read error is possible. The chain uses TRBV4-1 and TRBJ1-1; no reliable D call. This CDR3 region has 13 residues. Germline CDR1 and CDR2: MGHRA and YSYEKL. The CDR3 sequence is CASSQELQAEAFF. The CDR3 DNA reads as TGTGCCAGCAGCCAAGAATTGCAGGCCGAAGCTTTCTTT.

The CDR3 is CASSLEVRLPGELFF. CDR3 DNA: TGTGCCAGCAGTTTAGAAGTCAGACTTCCCGGGGAGCTGTTTTTT. V and J are TRBV28 and TRBJ2-2; D remains ambiguous. Trimming stripped 2 bases from V and 6 bases from J, with 13 bases between. Looked up from germline, CDR1 is MDHEN and CDR2 is SYDVKM. This CDR3 region has 15 residues. The variable domain in full, with the rest retrieved from reference TRBV28 and TRBJ2-2, is DVKVTQSSRYLVKRTGEKVFLECVQDMDHENMFWYRQDPGLGLRLIYFSYDVKMKEKGDIPEGYSVSREKKERFSLILESASTNQTSMYLCASSLEVRLPGELFFGEGSRLTVL.

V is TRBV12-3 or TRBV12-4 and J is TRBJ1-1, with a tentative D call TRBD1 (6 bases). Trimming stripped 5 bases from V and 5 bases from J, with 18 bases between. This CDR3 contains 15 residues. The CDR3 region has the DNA TGTGCCAGCAGTCTCACCCCTACAGGGCGTACTGAAGCTTTCTTT. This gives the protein CASSLTPTGRTEAFF.

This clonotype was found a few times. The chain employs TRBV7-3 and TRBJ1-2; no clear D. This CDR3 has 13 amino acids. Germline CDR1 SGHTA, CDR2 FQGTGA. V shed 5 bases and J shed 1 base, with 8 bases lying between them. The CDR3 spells CASSPSSNYGYTF. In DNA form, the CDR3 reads TGTGCCAGCAGCCCTTCGAGTAACTATGGCTACACCTTC.

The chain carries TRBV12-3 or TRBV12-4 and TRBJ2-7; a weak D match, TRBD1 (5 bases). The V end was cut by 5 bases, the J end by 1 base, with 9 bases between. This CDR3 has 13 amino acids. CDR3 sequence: CASSTRQSYEQYF. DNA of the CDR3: TGTGCCAGCAGTACCCGACAGTCCTACGAGCAGTACTTC.

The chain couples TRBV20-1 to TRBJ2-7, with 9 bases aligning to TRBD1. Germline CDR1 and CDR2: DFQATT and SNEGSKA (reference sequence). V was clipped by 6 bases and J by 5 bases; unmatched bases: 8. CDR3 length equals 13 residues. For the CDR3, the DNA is TGCAGTGCCCCCCGGGACAGGGTCAACGAGCAGTACTTC. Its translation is CSAPRDRVNEQYF.

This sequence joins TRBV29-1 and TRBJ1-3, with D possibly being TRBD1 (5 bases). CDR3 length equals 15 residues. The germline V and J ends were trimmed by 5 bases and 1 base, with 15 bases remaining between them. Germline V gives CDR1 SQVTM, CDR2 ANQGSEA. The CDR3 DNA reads TGCAGCGTTACCCGGACAACTACATCTGGAAACACCATATATTTT. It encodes CSVTRTTTSGNTIYF.

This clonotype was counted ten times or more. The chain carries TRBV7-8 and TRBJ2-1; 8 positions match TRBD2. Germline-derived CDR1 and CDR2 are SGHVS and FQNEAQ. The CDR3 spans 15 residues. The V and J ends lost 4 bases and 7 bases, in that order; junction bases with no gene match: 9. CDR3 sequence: CASSSDGGAANEQFF. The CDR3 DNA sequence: TGTGCCAGCAGCTCGGACGGGGGGGCAGCGAATGAGCAGTTCTTC.

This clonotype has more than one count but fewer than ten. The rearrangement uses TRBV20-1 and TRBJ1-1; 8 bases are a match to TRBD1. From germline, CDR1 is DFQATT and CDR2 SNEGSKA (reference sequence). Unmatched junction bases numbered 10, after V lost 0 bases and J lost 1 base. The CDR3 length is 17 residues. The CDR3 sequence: CSARDVTGATQNTEAFF. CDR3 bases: TGCAGTGCTAGAGACGTGACAGGGGCCACCCAGAACACTGAAGCTTTCTTT.